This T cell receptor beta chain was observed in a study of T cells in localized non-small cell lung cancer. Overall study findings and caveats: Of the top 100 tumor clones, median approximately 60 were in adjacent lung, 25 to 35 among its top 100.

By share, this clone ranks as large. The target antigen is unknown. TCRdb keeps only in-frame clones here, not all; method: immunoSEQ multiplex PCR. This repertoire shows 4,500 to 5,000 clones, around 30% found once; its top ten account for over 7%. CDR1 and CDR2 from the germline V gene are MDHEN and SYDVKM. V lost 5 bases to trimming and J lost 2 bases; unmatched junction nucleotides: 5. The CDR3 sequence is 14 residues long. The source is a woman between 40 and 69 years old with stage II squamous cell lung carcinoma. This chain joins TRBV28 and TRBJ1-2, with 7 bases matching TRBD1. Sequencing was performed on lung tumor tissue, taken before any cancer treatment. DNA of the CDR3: TGTGCCAGCAGTCAGGGGGTTGGGAACTATGGCTACACCTTC. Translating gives CASSQGVGNYGYTF.